The rows below give T cell receptor beta chains drawn from one sample of a study of T cells in Graves' hyperthyroidism and ophthalmopathy. Each CDR3 protein gets one entry after TCRdb re-called the multiplex PCR reads with MiXCR. The sample records about 360,000 distinct CDR3 sequences, about 15% being singletons. Material: blood. The receptors stem from a woman aged 18-35 years with Graves' hyperthyroidism that later progressed to Graves' ophthalmopathy. Both conserved end residues are part of each CDR3. D genes are given only for firm matches. Rows give clone size only sometimes, using once, few, many, or a class for an expanded clone.

TRBJ2-2,TRBV20-1,-,many,CSAREGGTGELFF,TGCAGTGCTAGAGAGGGGGGCACCGGGGAGCTGTTTTTT
TRBJ2-2,TRBV28,TRBD2,many,CATIDNIGLAVTGELFF,TGTGCCACGATAGACAACATTGGACTAGCGGTCACCGGGGAGCTGTTTTTT
TRBJ1-5,TRBV20-1,-,-,CSAFPGHPNQPQHF,TGCAGTGCTTTCCCGGGACACCCCAATCAGCCCCAGCATTTT
TRBJ2-7,TRBV10-3,TRBD1,-,CAISGGTGSYEQYF,TGTGCCATCAGTGGTGGGACAGGGTCCTACGAGCAGTACTTC
TRBJ1-4,TRBV27,-,-,CASSLRFDEKLFF,TGTGCCAGCAGTTTAAGGTTTGATGAAAAACTGTTTTTT
TRBJ1-1,TRBV5-4,-,-,CASSLMEGPAGTEAFF,TGTGCCAGCAGCTTGATGGAAGGCCCGGCGGGCACTGAAGCTTTCTTT
TRBJ1-1,TRBV28,-,many,CASSLLDNLNTEAFF,TGTGCCAGCAGTTTACTCGACAACTTGAACACTGAAGCTTTCTTT
TRBJ2-1,TRBV28,TRBD1,-,CASTRDRGVSYNEQFF,TGTGCCAGCACCAGGGACAGGGGGGTCTCCTACAATGAGCAGTTCTTC
TRBJ2-2,TRBV6-2/TRBV6-3,TRBD1,-,CASSHLLGDRGTGELFF,TGTGCCAGCAGTCACCTGCTGGGGGACAGGGGTACCGGGGAGCTGTTTTTT
TRBJ2-7,TRBV7-8,-,many,CASSLELGRGSYEQYF,TGTGCCAGCAGCTTAGAGTTGGGCAGGGGTAGCTACGAGCAGTACTTC
TRBJ2-2,TRBV7-2,-,-,CASSSGLTTGELFF,TGTGCCAGCAGCTCGGGGCTAACCACCGGGGAGCTGTTTTTT
TRBJ2-1,TRBV7-7,-,-,CASSLGPSGGNEQFF,TGTGCTAGCAGCTTAGGTCCCTCTGGGGGCAATGAGCAGTTCTTC
TRBJ2-7,TRBV10-3,-,-,CAISEGPDGSSYEQYF,TGTGCCATCAGTGAGGGTCCGGACGGGAGCTCCTACGAGCAGTACTTC
TRBJ1-2,TRBV28,-,many,CASSFQGWGGYTF,TGTGCCAGCAGTTTCCAGGGTTGGGGTGGCTACACCTTC
TRBJ1-2,TRBV20-1,-,many,CSATGVAPYGYTF,TGCAGTGCTACAGGGGTCGCGCCCTATGGCTACACCTTC
TRBJ2-3,TRBV2,TRBD1,few,CASSRGRTDTQYF,TGTGCCAGCAGCAGGGGGCGCACAGATACGCAGTATTTT
TRBJ2-1,TRBV5-1,TRBD2,many,CASSPGTSALHEQFF,TGCGCCAGCAGCCCCGGGACTAGCGCCTTACATGAGCAGTTCTTC
TRBJ2-5,TRBV29-1,TRBD2,many,CSVEGSETGRAETQYF,TGCAGCGTTGAAGGCAGCGAGACCGGGAGGGCAGAGACCCAGTACTTC
TRBJ2-6,TRBV3-1,-,few,CASSQDLTSGANVLTF,TGTGCCAGCAGCCAAGATCTTACCTCTGGGGCCAACGTCCTGACTTTC
TRBJ2-3,TRBV7-2,TRBD1,many,CASSPSTGGWDTQYF,TGTGCCAGCAGCCCCTCTACAGGGGGTTGGGATACGCAGTATTTT
TRBJ2-1,TRBV5-8,TRBD1,many,CASSPTGTGGLNEQFF,TGTGCCAGCAGCCCCACGGGGACAGGGGGCTTAAATGAGCAGTTCTTC
TRBJ2-3,TRBV6-5,TRBD2,-,CASSSSQGRGESDTQYF,TGTGCCAGCAGTTCCTCCCAGGGGCGGGGGGAGTCAGATACGCAGTATTTT
TRBJ2-7,TRBV7-2,TRBD2,many,CASSLGRGTYEQYF,TGTGCCAGCAGCTTAGGGCGGGGGACCTACGAGCAGTACTTC